Each of the 28 T cell receptor beta chains below was sequenced from the same sample in a study of spatial heterogeneity in lung cancer. Whole-study results and caveats: For expanded intratumoral alpha and beta TCRs, counts tracked tumor mutation counts.

Specified time point: sample taken at primary tumor resection. These TCRs are of unknown antigen specificity. TCRdb ran MiXCR on the 5' RACE reads and lists one entry per CDR3 protein. The sample consists of under 20,000 distinct CDR3 sequences, almost 6% of them appearing once. The specimen was lung tumor tissue, collected at surgery. All receptors come from a female donor with early-stage non-small cell lung cancer.

This clonotype was found many times. This beta chain is a stray read from a library made for alpha chains; its abundance is not meaningful. The chain links TRBV5-1 to TRBJ2-7, with 8 bases aligning to TRBD2. The junction had 8 bases not matched to a gene; V was cut back by 0 bases and J by 3 bases. Looked up from germline, CDR1 is SGHRS and CDR2 is YFSETQ. This CDR3 spans 16 amino acids. CDR3 nucleotide sequence: TGCGCCAGCAGCTTGGCACGGGGGGGCACTGTCTACGAGCAGTACTTC. It encodes CASSLARGGTVYEQYF.

In its sample, this clonotype is medium-sized (0.01 to 0.1%). Being off target in a library aimed at alpha chains, this beta chain has a size of little meaning. CDR3 in amino acids: CASSPVGQLTDTQYF. Here the CDR3 DNA reads TGTGCCAGCTCACCAGTAGGGCAGCTGACAGATACGCAGTATTTT. The chain couples TRBV18 to TRBJ2-3, with D uncertain. The CDR3 runs to 15 residues. Germline assignment: CDR1 KGHSH and CDR2 LQKENI. Trimming pared 2 bases from V and 3 bases from J, leaving 12 bases between.

In the case of this clonotype: This beta chain is a stray read from a library made for alpha chains; its abundance is not meaningful. The chain recombines TRBV5-1 with TRBJ2-1; perhaps TRBD2 as D (6 bases). Germline V CDR1 and CDR2: SGHRS, YFSETQ. The length of the CDR3 is 14 residues. V dropped 5 bases and J dropped 3 bases, with 12 bases sitting between them. The CDR3 loop is CASSRDSDYNEQFF. The DNA for the CDR3 is TGCGCCAGCAGTCGGGACTCCGACTACAATGAGCAGTTCTTC.

This clonotype is medium-sized. As an off-target read in a library built for alpha chains, this beta chain has a frequency of little significance. The chain uses TRBV5-1 and TRBJ2-1; 12 bases are shared with TRBD2. Germline V CDR1 and CDR2: SGHRS, YFSETQ. Trimming at V came to 3 bases and at J to 2 bases, leaving 9 bases not matched to a gene. CDR3 length: 18 residues. CDR3 region: CASSYPSGRATTYNEQFF. CDR3 in DNA: TGCGCCAGCAGCTACCCTAGCGGGAGGGCCACGACCTACAATGAGCAGTTCTTC.

Note on this clonotype: For a library built for alpha chains, this beta chain is a stray read; little rests on its size. CDR3 in DNA: TGTGCCAGCAGCTTAAGCCACTATGGCTACACCTTC. It encodes CASSLSHYGYTF. This chain joins TRBV11-2 and TRBJ1-2; D unclear. V shed 2 bases and J shed 3 bases, with 4 bases lying between them. This CDR3 has 12 amino acids. The V gene's germline CDR1 is SGHAT and CDR2 FQNNGV.

This clonotype has ten or more counts. The library was prepared for alpha chains; this beta chain is a stray read, so its frequency means little. V is TRBV30 and J is TRBJ1-1, with D possibly matching TRBD1 (5 bases). Trimming left V 0 bases short and J 0 bases short, with 8 bases between. Per the germline V gene, CDR1 is GTSNPN and CDR2 is SVGIG (reference sequence). The CDR3 is made up of 14 amino acids. The CDR3 bases are TGTGCCTGGAGTGTACCGGGGCTGAACACTGAAGCTTTCTTT. As protein: CAWSVPGLNTEAFF.

This clonotype was seen repeatedly, ten times or more. A library made for alpha chains picked up this beta chain off target, so its size means little. V is TRBV6-1 and J is TRBJ1-1; no firm D call. Trimming cost V 0 bases and J 6 bases, with 8 bases left between them. From germline, CDR1 is MNHNS and CDR2 SASEGT. The CDR3 spans 13 residues. In nucleotides, the CDR3 is TGTGCCAGCAGTGAAGCGCCCCCAGCTGAAGCTTTCTTT. The encoded protein is CASSEAPPAEAFF.

This clonotype was counted at least ten times. Because the library targeted alpha chains, this beta chain is an off-target read whose size means little. The chain employs TRBV10-2 and TRBJ2-1; D could derive from TRBD1 or TRBD2 (6 bases each). The CDR3 consists of 15 residues. The germline V gene has CDR1 WSHSY and CDR2 SAAADI. V lost 8 bases, J lost 12 bases, and 26 bases lay in between. CDR3 sequence (DNA): TGCGCCAGCGTATCGATGTTAGGTGAGGGGGGCGGGCAGTTCTTC. As protein: CASVSMLGEGGGQFF.

Of note for this clonotype: The library was prepared for alpha chains; this beta chain is a stray read, so its frequency means little. The J gene is TRBJ2-5, the V gene TRBV12-3 or TRBV12-4; a possible D gene is TRBD2 (6 bases). Trimming took 0 bases from V and 1 from J, leaving 18 bases between them. This CDR3 comprises 18 residues. This CDR3 reads CASSLAVRIGGIQETQYF. In DNA form, the CDR3 reads TGTGCCAGCAGTTTAGCGGTCAGGATCGGCGGGATCCAAGAGACCCAGTACTTC.

By share, this clonotype counts as medium-sized. The library was designed around alpha chains, so this beta chain is a stray read whose abundance carries little weight. V is TRBV10-3 and J is TRBJ2-7; 10 bases fit TRBD1. CDR1 is ENHRY and CDR2 is SYGVKD in the germline V gene. The ends lost 6 bases at V and 5 bases at J; junction bases unmatched: 7. This CDR3 is 14 amino acids long. DNA of the CDR3: TGTGCCATCAGCCTGGGACAGGGGTTCGACGAGCAGTACTTC. Translating it yields CAISLGQGFDEQYF.

Notes on this clonotype: This beta chain came through as a stray read in a library set up for alpha chains, and its size says little. V is TRBV7-8 and J is TRBJ2-7, with 11 positions matching TRBD1. Germline V CDR1 and CDR2: SGHVS, FQNEAQ. The CDR3 sequence is 14 residues long. The ends lost 6 bases at V and 5 bases at J; junction bases unmatched: 6. The CDR3 DNA follows: TGTGCCAGCAGGACCGGGACAGGGGGAGACGAGCAGTACTTC. This translates into CASRTGTGGDEQYF.

This clonotype was seen ten or more times. The library was designed around alpha chains, so this beta chain is a stray read whose abundance carries little weight. The rearrangement joins TRBV7-2 to TRBJ2-6; TRBD1 aligns across 9 bases. V was clipped by 9 bases and J by 0 bases; unmatched bases: 6. Germline assignment: CDR1 SGHTA and CDR2 FQGNSA. The length of the CDR3 is 16 residues. CDR3 sequence: CASATGGNSGANVLTF. CDR3 coding DNA: TGTGCCAGTGCGACAGGGGGTAACTCTGGGGCCAACGTCCTGACTTTC.

Turning to this clonotype: This beta chain is off target for a library built for alpha chains, so its abundance means little. The chain employs TRBV6-1 and TRBJ2-2; TRBD1 matches 8 bases. Germline V gene lookup returns CDR1 MNHNS and CDR2 SASEGT. This CDR3 spans 15 amino acids. V shed 4 bases, J shed 3 bases, and the junction held 4 bases outside the gene matches. CDR3 residues: CASSGWDRHTGELFF. Written as DNA, the CDR3 is TGTGCCAGCAGTGGCTGGGACAGGCACACCGGGGAGCTGTTTTTT.

At least ten counts were recorded for this clonotype. The library was designed around alpha chains, so this beta chain is a stray read whose abundance carries little weight. The chain is built from TRBV18 and TRBJ1-1; 8 positions agree with TRBD1. This CDR3 is 14 amino acids long. The V gene's germline CDR1 is KGHSH and CDR2 LQKENI. V trimming: 3 bases; J trimming: 5 bases; junction bases outside the gene matches: 5. Written as DNA, the CDR3 is TGTGCCAGCTCACCCCAACACAGGGGGACTGAAGCTTTCTTT. It codes for CASSPQHRGTEAFF.

Of note for this clonotype: Found in a library prepared for alpha chains, this beta chain is an off-target read, and its abundance has little meaning. V is TRBV24-1 and J is TRBJ2-2; D assignment may be TRBD1 or TRBD2 (5 bases each). CDR3 length equals 15 residues. Germline-derived CDR1 and CDR2 are KGHDR and SFDVKD. The germline V and J ends were trimmed by 4 bases and 2 bases, with 10 bases remaining between them. The CDR3 region is CATSETGANTGELFF. DNA for the CDR3: TGTGCCACCAGTGAAACCGGGGCCAACACCGGGGAGCTGTTTTTT.

Many counts were recorded for this clonotype. Because this beta chain is a stray read in a library intended to capture alpha chains, its abundance should not be given much weight. This chain links TRBV7-2 with TRBJ1-1; TRBD1 might be the D (6 bases). This CDR3 is 14 amino acids long. Germline V gene lookup returns CDR1 SGHTA and CDR2 FQGNSA. V was cut by 0 bases and J by 1 base, with 6 bases left in between. The CDR3 nucleotides read TGTGCCAGCAGCTTAGCGACAGGGAACACTGAAGCTTTCTTT. It is translated as CASSLATGNTEAFF.

There are many counts of this clonotype. This beta chain turned up in a library designed for alpha chains; as an off-target read, its abundance says little. The chain has TRBV9 and TRBJ1-4, with D perhaps matching TRBD1 (6 bases). The CDR3 covers 13 residues. The V end was cut by 4 bases, the J end by 8 bases, with 12 bases between. CDR1 SGDLS and CDR2 YYNGEE come from the germline V gene. CDR3: CASSPSRGEKLFF. CDR3 coding DNA: TGTGCCAGCAGCCCCAGTAGGGGGGAAAAACTGTTTTTT. Complete variable domain (other parts from reference TRBV9 and TRBJ1-4): DSGVTQTPKHLITATGQRVTLRCSPRSGDLSVYWYQQSLDQGLQFLIQYYNGEERAKGNILERFSAQQFPDLHSELNLSSLELGDSALYFCASSPSRGEKLFFGSGTQLSVL.

This clonotype was detected many times. As an off-target read in a library built for alpha chains, this beta chain has a frequency of little significance. The chain has TRBV7-6 and TRBJ2-1; tentative D call: TRBD2 (6 bases). The CDR3 is 15 residues long. Germline V CDR1 and CDR2: SGHVS, FNYEAQ. Trimming removed 5 bases from V and 4 bases from J, with 15 bases in between. The CDR3 nucleotides read TGTGCCAGCAGCCCCGGACTAACGGATTACAATGAGCAGTTCTTC. Residues: CASSPGLTDYNEQFF.

This clonotype was recorded many times. The library was designed around alpha chains, so this beta chain is a stray read whose abundance carries little weight. The rearrangement links TRBV12-3 or TRBV12-4 to TRBJ2-1; D possibly corresponds to TRBD1 (6 bases). The CDR3 has 14 residues. V lost 6 bases to trimming and J lost 6 bases, with 15 bases between them. As DNA, the CDR3 is TGTGCCAGCAGACCAACCGGACAGTTCAATGAGCAGTTCTTC. The encoded protein is CASRPTGQFNEQFF.

This clonotype counts as medium-sized. With the library built for alpha chains, this beta chain is off target and its frequency is not meaningful. J is TRBJ2-2 and V is TRBV27; D perhaps matches TRBD2 (6 bases). This CDR3 region has 15 residues. Germline V gene sequence: CDR1 MNHEY, CDR2 SMNVEV (reference sequence). With 3 bases removed from V and 6 bases from J, the gap between germline ends came to 14 bases. The CDR3 loop reads CASSLTTGAAGELFF. The CDR3 nucleotides are TGTGCCAGCAGTTTGACAACGGGAGCGGCCGGGGAGCTGTTTTTT.

This clonotype was seen repeatedly, ten times or more. This beta chain was picked up by a library intended for alpha chains and is off target, so its count carries little meaning. The chain has TRBV4-1 and TRBJ1-5; D gene ambiguous. The CDR3 extends over 16 amino acids. V lost 0 bases, J lost 0 bases, and 9 bases lay in between. The germline CDR1 and CDR2 sequences are MGHRA and YSYEKL. The CDR3 DNA sequence: TGCGCCAGCAGCCAAGATTCGGGGTATAGCAATCAGCCCCAGCATTTT. Translated: CASSQDSGYSNQPQHF.

Notes on this clonotype: As an off-target read in a library built for alpha chains, this beta chain has a frequency of little significance. The chain uses TRBV20-1 and TRBJ2-3, with 9 bases aligning to TRBD1. The V gene end was trimmed by 2 bases and the J gene end by 1 base; junction bases not matched to a gene: 10. This CDR3 spans 17 amino acids. Germline CDR1 is DFQATT and CDR2 is SNEGSKA (reference sequence). CDR3 in DNA: TGCAGTGCTAGACCAGACATCCGGGACAGGGGCACAGATACGCAGTATTTT. This sequence encodes CSARPDIRDRGTDTQYF.

This clonotype has at least ten counts. This beta chain is an unintended read in a library built for alpha chains; its size means little. The chain links TRBV24-1 to TRBJ2-2, with D hard to call. Germline assignment: CDR1 KGHDR and CDR2 SFDVKD. The CDR3 totals 15 residues. V was clipped by 3 bases and J by 3 bases, with 10 bases between them. As DNA, the CDR3 is TGTGCCACCAGTGATCCCCAGCGAGACACCGGGGAGCTGTTTTTT. Residues: CATSDPQRDTGELFF.

This clonotype has ten or more counts. A library made for alpha chains picked up this beta chain off target, so its size means little. The V and J genes are TRBV7-9 and TRBJ2-3, with TRBD2 matching over 13 bases. This CDR3 contains 15 residues. CDR1 and CDR2 (germline): SEHNR, FQNEAQ (reference sequence). V was pared by 5 bases and J by 4 bases, with 3 bases of the junction left unmatched. Here the CDR3 reads CASSVGLAGADTQYF. CDR3 coding DNA: TGTGCCAGCAGCGTCGGACTAGCGGGAGCAGATACGCAGTATTTT.

Ten or more counts support this clonotype. This beta chain came through as a stray read in a library set up for alpha chains, and its size says little. The V gene is TRBV11-3, the J gene TRBJ2-3; D is unclear. V lost 3 bases and J 0 bases, leaving 4 bases between the germline ends. The V gene's germline CDR1 is SGHNT and CDR2 YENEEA. The CDR3 has 13 residues. The CDR3 sequence is CASSFGSTDTQYF. The CDR3 DNA reads TGTGCCAGCAGCTTCGGTAGCACAGATACGCAGTATTTT.

This clonotype was counted only a few times. This beta chain represents an off-target read in a library built for alpha chains; its size is of limited meaning. J is TRBJ1-1 and V is TRBV5-1, with D perhaps TRBD1 (6 bases). The germline V gene has CDR1 SGHRS and CDR2 YFSETQ. The CDR3 is 13 amino acids. V was trimmed by 4 bases and J by 5 bases, leaving 12 bases between them. The CDR3 coding sequence is TGCGCCAGCAGCCCAGGGGATGGGACTGAAGCTTTCTTT. As protein: CASSPGDGTEAFF.

In its sample, this clonotype was seen many times. Little can be read into the size of this beta chain, an off-target read in a library designed for alpha chains. CDR3: CASSAQGGSDTQYF. For the CDR3, the DNA is TGTGCCAGCAGTGCACAGGGAGGATCAGATACGCAGTATTTT. V is TRBV2 and J is TRBJ2-3; D is perhaps TRBD1 or TRBD2 (6 bases each). CDR3 length equals 14 residues. Trimming left V 4 bases short and J 4 bases short, with 12 bases between. CDR1 and CDR2 (germline): SNHLY, FYNNEI.

This clonotype was counted ten times or more. Within a library made for alpha chains, this beta chain is off target, and its count is uninformative. This rearrangement joins TRBV20-1 to TRBJ2-7; TRBD2 might be the D (5 bases). V was shortened by 1 base and J by 3 bases, with 13 bases between the two germline ends. Germline V gene sequence: CDR1 DFQATT, CDR2 SNEGSKA (reference sequence). The length of the CDR3 is 14 residues. The CDR3 here is CSARVQAVSYEQYF. The CDR3 coding sequence is TGCAGTGCTAGAGTCCAAGCGGTAAGCTACGAGCAGTACTTC.